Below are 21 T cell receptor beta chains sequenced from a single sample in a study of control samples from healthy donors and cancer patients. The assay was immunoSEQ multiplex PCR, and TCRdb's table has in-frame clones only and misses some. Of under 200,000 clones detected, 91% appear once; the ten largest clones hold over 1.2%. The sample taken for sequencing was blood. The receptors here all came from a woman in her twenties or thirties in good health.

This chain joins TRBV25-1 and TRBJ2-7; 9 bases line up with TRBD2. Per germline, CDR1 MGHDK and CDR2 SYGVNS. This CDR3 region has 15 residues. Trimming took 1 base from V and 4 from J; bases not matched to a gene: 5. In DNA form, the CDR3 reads TGTGCCAGCAGTGAATGGGGTAGCGGGAGTTACGAGCAGTACTTC. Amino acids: CASSEWGSGSYEQYF.

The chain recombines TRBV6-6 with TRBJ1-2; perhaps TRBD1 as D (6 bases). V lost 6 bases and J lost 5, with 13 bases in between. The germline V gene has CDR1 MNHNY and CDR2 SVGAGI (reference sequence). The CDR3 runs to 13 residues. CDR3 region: CASRSGQRYGYTF. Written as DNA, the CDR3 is TGTGCCAGCAGGTCCGGACAGCGATATGGCTACACCTTC.

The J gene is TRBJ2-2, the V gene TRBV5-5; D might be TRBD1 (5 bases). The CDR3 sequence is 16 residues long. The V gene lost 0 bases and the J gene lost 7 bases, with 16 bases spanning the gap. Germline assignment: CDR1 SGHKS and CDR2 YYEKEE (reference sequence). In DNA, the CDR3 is TGTGCCAGCAGCTTGGTTGCAGGGAAGCTAGGCGGGGAGCTGTTTTTT. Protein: CASSLVAGKLGGELFF.

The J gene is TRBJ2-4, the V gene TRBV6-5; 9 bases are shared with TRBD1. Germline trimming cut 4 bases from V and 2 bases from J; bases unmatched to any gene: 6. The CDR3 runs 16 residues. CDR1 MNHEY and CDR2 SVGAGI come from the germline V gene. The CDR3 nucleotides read TGTGCCAGCAGTTCCGGACAGGGGTTTTCCAAAAACATTCAGTACTTC. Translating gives CASSSGQGFSKNIQYF.

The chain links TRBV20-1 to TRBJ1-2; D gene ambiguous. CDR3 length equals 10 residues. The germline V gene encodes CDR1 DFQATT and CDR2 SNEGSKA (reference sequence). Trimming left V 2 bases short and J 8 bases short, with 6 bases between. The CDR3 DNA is TGCAGTGCTAGACAGACCGGCTACACCTTC. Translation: CSARQTGYTF.

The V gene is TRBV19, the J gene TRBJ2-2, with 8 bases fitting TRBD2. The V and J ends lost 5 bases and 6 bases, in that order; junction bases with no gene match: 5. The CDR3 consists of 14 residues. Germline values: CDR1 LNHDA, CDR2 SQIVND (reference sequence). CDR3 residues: CASSSPGLAGELFF. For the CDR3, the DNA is TGTGCCAGTAGTTCCCCGGGACTAGCCGGGGAGCTGTTTTTT.

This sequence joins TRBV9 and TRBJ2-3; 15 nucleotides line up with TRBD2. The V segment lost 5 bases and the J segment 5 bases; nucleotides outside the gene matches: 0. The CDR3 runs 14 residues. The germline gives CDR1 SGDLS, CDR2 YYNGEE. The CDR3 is CASRGLAGGDTQYF. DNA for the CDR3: TGTGCCAGCAGGGGACTAGCGGGAGGAGATACGCAGTATTTT. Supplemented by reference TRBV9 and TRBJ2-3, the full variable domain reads DSGVTQTPKHLITATGQRVTLRCSPRSGDLSVYWYQQSLDQGLQFLIQYYNGEERAKGNILERFSAQQFPDLHSELNLSSLELGDSALYFCASRGLAGGDTQYFGPGTRLTVL.

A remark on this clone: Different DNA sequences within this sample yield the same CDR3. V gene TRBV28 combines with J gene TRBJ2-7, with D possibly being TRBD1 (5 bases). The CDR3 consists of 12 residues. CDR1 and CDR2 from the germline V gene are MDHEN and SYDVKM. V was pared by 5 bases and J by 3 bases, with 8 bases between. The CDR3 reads CASSLQGYEQYF. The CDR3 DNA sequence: TGTGCCAGCAGTCTTCAGGGCTACGAGCAGTACTTC.

CDR3 in amino acids: CASGQGNGYTF. The CDR3 DNA sequence: TGTGCCAGCGGACAGGGGAATGGCTACACCTTC. The J gene is TRBJ1-2, the V gene TRBV6-5; 9 bases are shared with TRBD1. The CDR3 contains 11 residues. Germline V gene sequence: CDR1 MNHEY, CDR2 SVGAGI. V shed 8 bases, J shed 6 bases, and the junction held 1 base outside the gene matches.

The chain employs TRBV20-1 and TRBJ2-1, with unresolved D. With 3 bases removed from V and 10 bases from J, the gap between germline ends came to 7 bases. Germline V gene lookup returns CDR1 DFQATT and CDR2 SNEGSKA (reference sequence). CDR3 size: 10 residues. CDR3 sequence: CSASRMEQFF. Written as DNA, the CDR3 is TGCAGTGCTAGTCGTATGGAGCAGTTCTTC.

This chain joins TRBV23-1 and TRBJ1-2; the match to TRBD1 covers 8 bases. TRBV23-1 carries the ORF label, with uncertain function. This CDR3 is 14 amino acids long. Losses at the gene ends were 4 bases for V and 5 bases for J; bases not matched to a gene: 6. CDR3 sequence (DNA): TGCGCCAGCAGTCGTCCAGGGGGCCGGTATGGCTACACCTTC. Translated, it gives CASSRPGGRYGYTF.

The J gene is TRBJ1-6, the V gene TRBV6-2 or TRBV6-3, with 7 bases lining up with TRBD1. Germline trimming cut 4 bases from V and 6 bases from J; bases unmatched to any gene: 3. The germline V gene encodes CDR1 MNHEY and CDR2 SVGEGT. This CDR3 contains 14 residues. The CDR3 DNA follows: TGTGCCAGCAGTTCGACAGGGCGTAATTCACCCCTCCACTTT. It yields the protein CASSSTGRNSPLHF.

In DNA, the CDR3 is TGTGCCACTCCCGGGACAGGGAATGAAAAACTGTTTTTT. Encoded protein: CATPGTGNEKLFF. This rearrangement joins TRBV24-1 to TRBJ1-4; 9 bases map to TRBD1. V shed 10 bases, J shed 5 bases, and the junction held 4 bases outside the gene matches. The germline V gene encodes CDR1 KGHDR and CDR2 SFDVKD. The CDR3 is 13 amino acids.

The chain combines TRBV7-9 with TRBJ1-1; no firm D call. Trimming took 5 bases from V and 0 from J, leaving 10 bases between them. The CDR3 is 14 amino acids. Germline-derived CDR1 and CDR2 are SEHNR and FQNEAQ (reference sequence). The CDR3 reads CASSPWTVNTEAFF. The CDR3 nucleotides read TGTGCCAGCAGCCCGTGGACGGTGAACACTGAAGCTTTCTTT.

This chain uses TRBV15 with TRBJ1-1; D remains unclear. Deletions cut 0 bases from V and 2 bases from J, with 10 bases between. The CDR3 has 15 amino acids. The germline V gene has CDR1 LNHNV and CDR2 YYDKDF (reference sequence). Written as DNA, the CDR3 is TGTGCCACCAGCAGAGATTTGCCAGTTAACACTGAAGCTTTCTTT. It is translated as CATSRDLPVNTEAFF.

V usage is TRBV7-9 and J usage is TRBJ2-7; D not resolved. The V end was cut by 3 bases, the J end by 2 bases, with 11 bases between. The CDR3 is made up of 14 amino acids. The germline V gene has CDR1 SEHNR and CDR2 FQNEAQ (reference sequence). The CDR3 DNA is TGTGCCAGCAGCTTGGGTGGCTCAACCTACGAGCAGTACTTC. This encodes CASSLGGSTYEQYF. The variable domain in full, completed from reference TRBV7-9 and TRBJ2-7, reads DTGVSQNPRHKITKRGQNVTFRCDPISEHNRLYWYRQTLGQGPEFLTYFQNEAQLEKSRLLSDRFSAERPKGSFSTLEIQRTEQGDSAMYLCASSLGGSTYEQYFGPGTRLTVT.

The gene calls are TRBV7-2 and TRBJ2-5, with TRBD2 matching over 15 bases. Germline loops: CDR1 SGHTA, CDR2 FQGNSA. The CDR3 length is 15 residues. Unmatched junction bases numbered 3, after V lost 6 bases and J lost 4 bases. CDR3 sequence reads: CASSWTSGGAETQYF. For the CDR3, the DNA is TGTGCCAGCAGTTGGACTAGCGGGGGGGCAGAGACCCAGTACTTC.

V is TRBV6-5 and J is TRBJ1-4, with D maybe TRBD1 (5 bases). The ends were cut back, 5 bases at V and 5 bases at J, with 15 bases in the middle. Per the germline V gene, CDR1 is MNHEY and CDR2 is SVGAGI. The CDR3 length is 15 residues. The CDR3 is CASSIPGTGNEKLFF. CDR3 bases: TGTGCCAGCAGTATCCCCGGGACGGGGAATGAAAAACTGTTTTTT.

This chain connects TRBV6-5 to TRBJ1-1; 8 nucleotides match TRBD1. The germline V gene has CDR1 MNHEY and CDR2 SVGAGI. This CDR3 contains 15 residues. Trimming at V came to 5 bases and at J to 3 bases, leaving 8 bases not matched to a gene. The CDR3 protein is CASSRSGGPYTEAFF. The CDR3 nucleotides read TGTGCCAGCAGTAGGTCAGGGGGCCCGTACACTGAAGCTTTCTTT.

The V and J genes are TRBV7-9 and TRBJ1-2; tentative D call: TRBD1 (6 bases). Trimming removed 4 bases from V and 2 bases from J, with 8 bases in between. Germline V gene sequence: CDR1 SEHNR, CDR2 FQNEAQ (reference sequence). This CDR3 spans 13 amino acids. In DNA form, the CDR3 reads TGTGCCAGCAGCTCCGGACAGAACTATGGCTACACCTTC. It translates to CASSSGQNYGYTF. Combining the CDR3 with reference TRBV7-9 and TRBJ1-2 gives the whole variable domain DTGVSQNPRHKITKRGQNVTFRCDPISEHNRLYWYRQTLGQGPEFLTYFQNEAQLEKSRLLSDRFSAERPKGSFSTLEIQRTEQGDSAMYLCASSSGQNYGYTFGSGTRLTVV.

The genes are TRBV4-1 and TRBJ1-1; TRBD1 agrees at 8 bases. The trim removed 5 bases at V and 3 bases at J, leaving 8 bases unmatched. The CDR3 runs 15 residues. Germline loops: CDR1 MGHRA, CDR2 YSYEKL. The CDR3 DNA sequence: TGCGCCAGCAGCACCCCTTACAGGGGGGACACTGAAGCTTTCTTT. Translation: CASSTPYRGDTEAFF.